This entry lists 26 T cell receptor beta chains sequenced from one sample in a study of blood T cell repertoires in COVID-19. Repertoires were generated with immunoSEQ multiplex PCR, while TCRdb's copy carries only in-frame clones and drops some. The sample contains approximately 180,000 clones, approximately 80% of which appear only once. The specimen sequenced was PBMCs or T cells enriched from blood (not recorded which). Receptors were obtained from a woman aged 55-69 years with acute COVID-19.

A few counts support this clone. J is TRBJ1-5 and V is TRBV7-2, with 7 nucleotides matching TRBD1. From germline, CDR1 is SGHTA and CDR2 FQGNSA. This CDR3 region has 14 residues. The V and J ends lost 1 base and 4 bases, in that order; junction bases with no gene match: 1. DNA of the CDR3: TGTGCCAGCAGCTTAGGCAGGGGGAATCAGCCCCAGCATTTT. Protein product: CASSLGRGNQPQHF. The complete variable domain, with remaining parts taken from reference TRBV7-2 and TRBJ1-5, reads GAGVSQSPSNKVTEKGKDVELRCDPISGHTALYWYRQSLGQGLEFLIYFQGNSAPDKSGLPSDRFSAERTGGSVSTLTIQRTQQEDSAVYLCASSLGRGNQPQHFGDGTRLSIL.

J is TRBJ1-1 and V is TRBV30; D not certain. The V end lost 2 bases, the J end lost 4 bases, and 14 bases lay between the germline ends. This CDR3 contains 14 residues. CDR1 and CDR2 from the germline V gene are GTSNPN and SVGIG (reference sequence). The CDR3 sequence is CAWSIPPFGTEAFF. CDR3 nucleotides: TGTGCCTGGAGTATCCCGCCCTTCGGCACTGAAGCTTTCTTT.

The chain has TRBV19 and TRBJ2-7; 8 bases line up with TRBD2. Germline-derived CDR1 and CDR2 are LNHDA and SQIVND (reference sequence). CDR3 size: 14 residues. V trimming: 2 bases; J trimming: 4 bases; junction bases outside the gene matches: 4. This chain's CDR3 is CASSIMAGGYEQYF. CDR3 nucleotide sequence: TGTGCCAGTAGTATAATGGCGGGAGGATACGAGCAGTACTTC.

The gene calls are TRBV3-1 (or the pseudogene TRBV3-2) and TRBJ2-1; 9 positions agree with TRBD2. Germline V gene sequence: CDR1 LGHDT, CDR2 YNNKEL (reference sequence). The CDR3 totals 16 residues. Germline trimming cut 4 bases from V and 1 base from J; bases unmatched to any gene: 5. This CDR3 reads CASSRGSGGSYNEQFF. The CDR3, as DNA: TGTGCCAGCAGCCGGGGTAGCGGGGGTTCCTACAATGAGCAGTTCTTC.

In this sample, this clone turned up a few times. The chain uses TRBV7-2 and TRBJ1-1; the D gene is possibly TRBD1 (5 bases). V was cut by 1 base and J by 5 bases, with 14 bases left in between. Germline V gene data show CDR1 as SGHTA and CDR2 as FQGNSA. The CDR3 has 15 residues. CDR3 sequence: CASSLDRVRDTEAFF. CDR3 bases: TGTGCCAGCAGCTTAGATCGGGTCAGGGATACTGAAGCTTTCTTT.

The chain carries TRBV5-4 and TRBJ2-5; 7 nucleotides line up with TRBD2. V shed 1 base, J shed 5 bases, and the junction held 8 bases outside the gene matches. Germline V gene sequence: CDR1 SGHNT, CDR2 YYREEE (reference sequence). The CDR3 contains 15 residues. The DNA for the CDR3 is TGTGCCAGCAGCTTGACTGGACTAGTCATTGAGACCCAGTACTTC. Its protein product is CASSLTGLVIETQYF.

The chain recombines TRBV9 with TRBJ1-5; a possible D gene is TRBD1 (5 bases). This CDR3 is 15 amino acids long. Trimming took off 6 bases at V and 2 bases at J, with 15 bases between the two ends. The V gene's germline CDR1 is SGDLS and CDR2 YYNGEE. The CDR3 region has the DNA TGTGCCAGCAACCCCCAGGGTATCGGCAATCAGCCCCAGCATTTT. This translates into CASNPQGIGNQPQHF.

This chain links TRBV7-2 with TRBJ2-3; 7 nucleotides align to TRBD2. The CDR3 loop spans 13 amino acids. Per germline, CDR1 SGHTA and CDR2 FQGNSA. The V gene end was trimmed by 7 bases and the J gene end by 4 bases; junction bases not matched to a gene: 5. The CDR3 region is CASNLAEADTQYF. In DNA form, the CDR3 reads TGTGCCAGCAACCTAGCGGAGGCAGATACGCAGTATTTT.

In this sample, this clone turned up many times. Other nucleotide sequences in the sample specify the same CDR3. This chain joins TRBV3-1 (or the pseudogene TRBV3-2) and TRBJ2-1; D gene uncertain. Germline loops: CDR1 LGHDT, CDR2 YNNKEL (reference sequence). Trimming cost V 0 bases and J 2 bases, with 8 bases left between them. The length of the CDR3 is 15 residues. The CDR3 loop is CASSQDTITYNEQFF. CDR3 coding DNA: TGTGCCAGCAGCCAAGATACAATAACCTACAATGAGCAGTTCTTC.

The J gene is TRBJ2-1, the V gene TRBV3-1 (or the pseudogene TRBV3-2); the match to TRBD2 covers 10 bases. V shed 0 bases, J shed 2 bases, and the junction held 13 bases outside the gene matches. This CDR3 has 20 amino acids. CDR1 is LGHDT and CDR2 is YNNKEL in the germline V gene (reference sequence). The CDR3 region has the DNA TGTGCCAGCAGCCAAGACCCCCCCGGGCTAGCGGGAGATCCCTACAATGAGCAGTTCTTC. This gives the protein CASSQDPPGLAGDPYNEQFF.

The chain carries TRBV15 and TRBJ2-7; D not certain. The CDR3 contains 15 residues. Trimming shortened V by 4 bases and J by 0 bases, and 13 bases separated the two germline ends. Germline V CDR1 and CDR2: LNHNV, YYDKDF (reference sequence). CDR3 bases: TGTGCCACCAGCACCGGTGGGCCTGGCTCCTACGAGCAGTACGTC. It is translated as CATSTGGPGSYEQYV.

This sequence joins TRBV12-3 or TRBV12-4 and TRBJ1-2; D is unclear. The V end lost 7 bases, the J end lost 8 bases, and 17 bases lay between the germline ends. This CDR3 is 13 amino acids long. The CDR3 sequence is CASTGTRVGGYTF. In nucleotides, the CDR3 is TGTGCCAGCACCGGTACGAGGGTTGGAGGCTACACCTTC.

The J gene is TRBJ2-3, the V gene TRBV5-1; 8 nucleotides match TRBD2. The CDR3 is 16 amino acids. Trimming removed 0 bases from V and 5 bases from J; junction bases left unmatched: 8. The germline V gene encodes CDR1 SGHRS and CDR2 YFSETQ. The CDR3 coding sequence is TGCGCCAGCAGCTTGGCAGGCGGGACTAGGGGAGATACGCAGTATTTT. Its translation: CASSLAGGTRGDTQYF.

The rearrangement links TRBV7-7 to TRBJ2-3, with 8 bases fitting TRBD2. CDR3 size: 15 residues. Germline CDR1 is SSHAT and CDR2 is FNYEAQ (reference sequence). V trimming: 5 bases; J trimming: 3 bases; junction bases outside the gene matches: 7. DNA for the CDR3: TGTGCCAGCAGCCGGGCGGGAGGAGAGACAGATACGCAGTATTTT. Translated, it gives CASSRAGGETDTQYF.

V usage is TRBV19 and J usage is TRBJ2-2; maybe TRBD1 (5 bases). Between the trimmed V and J ends, which lost 3 bases and 3 bases, there was a span of 14 bases. The CDR3 runs 16 residues. The germline CDR1 and CDR2 sequences are LNHDA and SQIVND (reference sequence). The CDR3 is CASSIRWGADTGELFF. The DNA of the CDR3 is TGTGCCAGTAGTATTCGGTGGGGCGCCGACACCGGGGAGCTGTTTTTT.

The chain uses TRBV5-1 and TRBJ2-5; D is possibly TRBD2 (5 bases). CDR3 length: 13 residues. Germline values: CDR1 SGHRS, CDR2 YFSETQ. Trimming pared 2 bases from V and 4 bases from J, leaving 9 bases between. CDR3 nucleotides: TGCGCCAGCAGCTTTTTAGGAGGAGAGACCCAGTACTTC. This encodes CASSFLGGETQYF.

In this sample, this clone turned up a few times. This rearrangement joins TRBV6-2 or TRBV6-3 to TRBJ2-2, with D possibly TRBD2 on 6 matching bases. CDR3 size: 16 residues. The germline V gene encodes CDR1 MNHEY and CDR2 SVGEGT. V lost 1 base and J lost 4, with 13 bases in between. CDR3 loop: CASSYFGRRGTGELFF. In DNA form, the CDR3 reads TGTGCCAGCAGTTACTTTGGGAGGCGAGGCACCGGGGAGCTGTTTTTT.

This clone was counted only a few times. This sequence joins TRBV7-2 and TRBJ2-3; D unclear. Trimming shortened V by 5 bases and J by 6 bases, and 9 bases separated the two germline ends. This CDR3 region has 12 residues. Germline V gene data show CDR1 as SGHTA and CDR2 as FQGNSA. The CDR3 DNA reads as TGTGCCAGCAGCACCTCTAGGGATACGCAGTATTTT. Protein product: CASSTSRDTQYF.

The chain links TRBV7-2 to TRBJ2-5; D ambiguous. The germline CDR1 and CDR2 sequences are SGHTA and FQGNSA. V was pared by 3 bases and J by 3 bases, with 2 bases between. The CDR3 sequence is 11 residues long. The CDR3 region is CASSFKETQYF. CDR3 bases: TGTGCCAGCAGCTTCAAAGAGACCCAGTACTTC.

The CDR3 bases are TGTGCCAGCAGCGCAGGGGGCGGTAGCCTTAGCACAGATACGCAGTATTTT. Translated: CASSAGGGSLSTDTQYF. The J gene is TRBJ2-3, the V gene TRBV7-7, with 8 bases lining up with TRBD1. From germline, CDR1 is SSHAT and CDR2 FNYEAQ (reference sequence). After removal of 5 bases from V and 0 bases from J, the junction contained 10 bases not matched to a gene. The CDR3 is 17 residues long.

This clone was found once. The gene calls are TRBV7-2 and TRBJ1-2; D remains ambiguous. The CDR3 runs 16 residues. CDR1 and CDR2 (germline): SGHTA, FQGNSA. Trimming removed 0 bases from V and 4 bases from J, with 15 bases in between. For the CDR3, the DNA is TGTGCCAGCAGCTTAGCGCAGGCCGAGGAGGGCTATGGCTACACCTTC. Its translation is CASSLAQAEEGYGYTF.

CDR3 DNA: TGTGCCAGCAGCCCGACAGGGTATGGCTACACCTTC. Residues: CASSPTGYGYTF. The J gene is TRBJ1-2, the V gene TRBV9, with TRBD1 matching over 7 bases. Germline V lookup: CDR1 SGDLS, CDR2 YYNGEE. After removal of 4 bases from V and 5 bases from J, the junction contained 2 bases not matched to a gene. The CDR3 is made up of 12 amino acids.

The CDR3 region is CASSGLRNGGVEKLFF. CDR3 DNA sequence: TGTGCCAGCAGTGGCCTTCGGAACGGGGGTGTCGAAAAACTGTTTTTT. The rearrangement links TRBV25-1 to TRBJ1-4, with D perhaps matching TRBD1 (5 bases). Germline lookup yields CDR1 MGHDK and CDR2 SYGVNS. The CDR3 consists of 16 residues. Between the trimmed V and J ends, which lost 4 bases and 8 bases, there was a span of 20 bases.

This chain uses TRBV6-5 with TRBJ1-6, with 8 bases that match TRBD1. This CDR3 region has 13 residues. Germline V gives CDR1 MNHEY, CDR2 SVGAGI. Losses at the gene ends were 6 bases for V and 9 bases for J; bases not matched to a gene: 4. CDR3 region: CASRGQERSPLHF. The DNA of the CDR3 is TGTGCCAGCAGGGGACAGGAACGTTCACCCCTCCACTTT.

V gene TRBV4-1 combines with J gene TRBJ2-5; unclear D gene. Per germline, CDR1 MGHRA and CDR2 YSYEKL. This CDR3 has 14 amino acids. The germline V and J ends were trimmed by 1 base and 2 bases, with 8 bases remaining between them. This CDR3 reads CASSQGAGQETQYF. The CDR3 bases are TGCGCCAGCAGCCAAGGGGCAGGACAAGAGACCCAGTACTTC.

The J gene is TRBJ2-7, the V gene TRBV5-1, with D possibly being TRBD1 (5 bases). CDR1 and CDR2 from the germline V gene are SGHRS and YFSETQ. This CDR3 is built from 14 residues. V lost 1 base and J 4 bases, leaving 12 bases between the germline ends. CDR3 protein: CASSLKGAPYEQYV. CDR3 nucleotide sequence: TGCGCCAGCAGCTTGAAAGGGGCCCCTTACGAGCAGTACGTC.